This T cell receptor beta chain was captured by sequencing in a study of T cells in Graves' hyperthyroidism and ophthalmopathy. About the study: Peripheral blood sampling occurred at initial diagnosis, before any treatment.

The CDR3 spans 15 residues. V trimming: 5 bases; J trimming: 0 bases; junction bases outside the gene matches: 4. CDR1 is SNHLY, CDR2 FYNNEI, per germline. Amplified TCR beta CDR3 regions came from RNA transcripts. A set of HTBI primers served as the primers for a first-round RT-PCR of the TCR CDR3. TCRdb re-called the multiplex PCR reads through MiXCR, storing one row per CDR3 protein. The table has around 440,000 distinct CDR3 sequences, more than 15% seen once. Study results and limitations: A model using 13 V-J features told ophthalmopathy apart from stable hyperthyroidism.

This clonotype was counted at least ten times. Its antigen is as yet unknown. The chain carries TRBV2 and TRBJ1-3; TRBD1 matches 7 bases. The specimen sequenced was blood. The TCR was taken from a woman between 18 and 29 years old with Graves' hyperthyroidism. CDR3 sequence: CASSPTGISGNTIYF. In nucleotides, the CDR3 is TGTGCCAGCAGTCCGACAGGGATCTCTGGAAACACCATATATTTT.